The TCR beta chain described here comes from a study of T cell changes during pregnancy in multiple sclerosis. The repertoire was sequenced with immunoSEQ multiplex PCR; TCRdb's copy has only in-frame clones and lacks some. The repertoire holds 35,000 to 40,000 clones, with more than 85% as singletons. V was cut by 2 bases and J by 3 bases, with 7 bases left in between. The CDR3 totals 13 residues. Germline V gene sequence: CDR1 MNHEY, CDR2 SVGAGI. This chain uses TRBV6-5 with TRBJ2-5; no clear D. Specimen: CD8+ T cells from peripheral blood mononuclear cells, collected in the third trimester of pregnancy. The TCR was taken from a female donor with multiple sclerosis, enrolled in a pregnancy study. The CDR3 spells CASSYRYEETQYF. For the CDR3, the DNA is TGTGCCAGCAGTTACCGGTATGAAGAGACCCAGTACTTC.